This entry features one TCR beta chain sequence. Its antigen is as yet unknown. The data were taken from a study of shared clonotypes between healthy human individuals. The overall study: CD8 memory received one plate per donor, CD8 naive two, CD4 memory three and CD4 naive three. Points from the study as a whole: The study found about 5% of naive CD4 clonotypes shared across a handful of donors.

CDR3 length: 14 residues. Germline V gene sequence: CDR1 WNHNN, CDR2 SYGVQD (reference sequence). V was cut by 4 bases and J by 1 base, with 7 bases left in between. Cells designated naive CD8 were CD45RO-negative and were positively selected for CCR7, with terminally differentiated effector memory CD45RA+ cells excluded. The donor population consisted of healthy HIV-negative adults with no recent acute infections or vaccinations. At the deep level, the assay was run. Measured with immunoSEQ multiplex PCR; TCRdb has only the in-frame clones, and not every one. The table lists just over 2,000,000 clones, approximately 95% of them singletons.

This sequence was found in a young man in good health. Material: naive CD8+ T cells sorted from blood. The chain is built from TRBV10-1 and TRBJ2-2; no clear D gene. CDR3 nucleotide sequence: TGCGCCAGCAGTGGTTCAGGGAACACCGGGGAGCTGTTTTTT. Translation gives CASSGSGNTGELFF.